The 2 T cell receptor beta chains in this list originate from one sample, sequenced in a study of blood T cell repertoires in COVID-19. The data were produced by immunoSEQ multiplex PCR, yet TCRdb's version contains in-frame clones alone and is incomplete. The sample records about 160,000 clones, 85% being singletons. The sample was peripheral blood. The receptors here all came from a human donor with acute or convalescent COVID-19. The donor label of this sample is uncertain.

The rearrangement uses TRBV2 and TRBJ1-2, with D possibly TRBD1 on 6 matching bases. The CDR3 consists of 14 residues. Germline V gene lookup returns CDR1 SNHLY and CDR2 FYNNEI. V was clipped by 7 bases and J by 5 bases, with 17 bases between them. The CDR3: CASKRKDSSYGYTF. The CDR3 bases are TGTGCCAGCAAAAGAAAGGACAGCTCTTATGGCTACACCTTC.

The chain combines TRBV6-5 with TRBJ1-1; 7 bases match TRBD1. The J segment lost 4 bases and the V segment lost 5 bases, leaving 7 bases of the junction unmatched. The CDR3 has 14 residues. Germline V gene sequence: CDR1 MNHEY, CDR2 SVGAGI. The CDR3 sequence is CASSHRGRGTEAFF. CDR3 sequence (DNA): TGTGCCAGCAGTCACAGGGGAAGGGGCACTGAAGCTTTCTTT.